This passage covers 25 T cell receptor beta chains from one sample sequenced in a study of blood T cells in healthy people across ages (dated by TCRdb to the mid-2010s). The protocol used for the library was 5' RACE. A second PCR of about 7 to 12 cycles was run with a J-beta primer mix and a sample-barcoded 5' primer. TCRdb reworked the public reads: Q25 trimming with fastp, MiXCR clone assembly, productive beta chains retained. Identical CDR3 protein sequences are pooled into one entry, listed with their most common genes and DNA. This sample has around 1,800,000 distinct CDR3 sequences in its table, and approximately 39% of those were observed once. The ten largest clones take up under 25% of the sample. Input material: blood. The receptors originated from a human donor in good health.

The rearrangement uses TRBV4-3 and TRBJ1-2, with D hard to call. Per germline, CDR1 LGHNA and CDR2 YSLEER. The CDR3 totals 15 residues. V shed 6 bases and J shed 2 bases, with 16 bases lying between them. CDR3 nucleotides: TGCGCCAGCAGTGCATTCGGGGAGGAGAACTATGGCTACACCTTC. This translates into CASSAFGEENYGYTF.

This clonotype was counted many times. The V call is TRBV27, the J call TRBJ2-6; possible D gene TRBD1, 5 bases. The germline V and J ends were trimmed by 3 bases and 0 bases, with 6 bases remaining between them. Germline CDR1 and CDR2: MNHEY and SMNVEV (reference sequence). The CDR3 length is 15 residues. The CDR3 region is CASSFRVSGANVLTF. Here the CDR3 DNA reads TGTGCCAGCAGTTTCAGGGTCTCTGGGGCCAACGTCCTGACTTTC.

This clonotype came up a few times. The chain couples TRBV18 to TRBJ1-1, with D unresolved. The CDR3 has 13 amino acids. The ends were cut back, 3 bases at V and 6 bases at J, with 11 bases in the middle. Per the germline V gene, CDR1 is KGHSH and CDR2 is LQKENI. The CDR3 DNA sequence: TGTGCCAGCTCACCTACCCGCGGCCCTGAAGCTTTCTTT. It codes for CASSPTRGPEAFF.

This clonotype was seen only a few times. The gene calls are TRBV4-3 and TRBJ1-2; 9 bases are a match to TRBD1. The CDR3 runs to 17 residues. CDR1 and CDR2 (germline): LGHNA, YSLEER. Trimming cost V 4 bases and J 4 bases; bases outside gene matches: 13. CDR3 coding DNA: TGCGCCAGCAGCCTGTCAACAGGGGGCGCGGGATTCTATGGCTACACCTTC. Its translation is CASSLSTGGAGFYGYTF.

This sequence joins TRBV9 and TRBJ1-2, with 8 positions matching TRBD1. The ends lost 3 bases at V and 6 bases at J; junction bases unmatched: 7. The CDR3 runs to 14 residues. CDR1 and CDR2 (germline): SGDLS, YYNGEE. The chain's CDR3 is CASSDNQGADGYTF. CDR3 DNA: TGTGCCAGCAGCGACAACCAGGGGGCTGATGGCTACACCTTC.

This clonotype was seen a few times. J is TRBJ1-5 and V is TRBV28; the match to TRBD1 covers 7 bases. V lost 4 bases, J lost 10 bases, and 13 bases stayed unmatched. Germline CDR1 reads MDHEN; CDR2 reads SYDVKM. CDR3 length: 15 residues. CDR3 sequence: CASSSLTGPTQPQHF. DNA for the CDR3: TGTGCCAGCAGTTCATTGACAGGGCCCACTCAACCCCAGCATTTT.

This clonotype was recorded a few times. The chain couples TRBV20-1 to TRBJ2-1; 13 nucleotides agree with TRBD2. Germline CDR1 and CDR2: DFQATT and SNEGSKA (reference sequence). V lost 3 bases and J lost 7; bases outside the gene matches: 6. CDR3 size: 15 residues. The CDR3 reads CSARLTSGGVNEQFF. The CDR3 DNA reads TGCAGTGCTAGGCTTACTAGCGGGGGGGTAAATGAGCAGTTCTTC.

The chain couples TRBV29-1 to TRBJ1-2; TRBD1 agrees at 7 bases. The CDR3 totals 14 residues. V shed 7 bases, J shed 3 bases, and the junction held 11 bases outside the gene matches. CDR1 and CDR2 (germline): SQVTM, ANQGSEA. The CDR3 DNA follows: TGCAGCGCTACCTCAGGGACAGCAGACTATGGCTACACCTTC. It specifies CSATSGTADYGYTF.

In its sample, this clonotype was seen a few times. This rearrangement joins TRBV6-2 or TRBV6-3 to TRBJ1-6; maybe TRBD1 (6 bases). The germline V gene encodes CDR1 MNHEY and CDR2 SVGEGT. The CDR3 is made up of 20 amino acids. V shed 0 bases and J shed 3 bases, with 21 bases lying between them. The CDR3 DNA follows: TGTGCCAGCAGTTACTCGATCTTTGAGCCACAGGGATTCTATAATTCACCCCTCCACTTT. Amino acids: CASSYSIFEPQGFYNSPLHF.

This clonotype has a handful of counts. The V gene is TRBV20-1, the J gene TRBJ2-7; 7 bases are shared with TRBD1. V lost 0 bases, J lost 0 bases, and 17 bases stayed unmatched. The CDR3 totals 19 residues. Germline lookup yields CDR1 DFQATT and CDR2 SNEGSKA (reference sequence). Written as DNA, the CDR3 is TGCAGTGCTAGAGACCAGACAGGGTGGGGACGAAGGAGCTCCTACGAGCAGTACTTC. Its protein is CSARDQTGWGRRSSYEQYF.

V is TRBV3-1 and J is TRBJ2-3; perhaps TRBD2 as D (5 bases). Germline V gives CDR1 LGHDT, CDR2 YNNKEL (reference sequence). V gave up 0 bases and J gave up 1 base, with 14 bases separating them. The CDR3 covers 17 residues. CDR3 bases: TGTGCCAGCAGCCAAGATTGGAGGACCGGTGGCACAGATACGCAGTATTTT. Encoded protein: CASSQDWRTGGTDTQYF.

This clonotype occurred a few times. The chain uses TRBV7-2 and TRBJ1-5; 8 nucleotides line up with TRBD1. The CDR3 has 15 residues. Germline values: CDR1 SGHTA, CDR2 FQGNSA. With 4 bases clipped from V and 5 bases from J, the junction kept 7 bases outside the gene matches. DNA for the CDR3: TGTGCCAGCAGCTACGGACAGGGATCTTATCAGCCCCAGCATTTT. It specifies CASSYGQGSYQPQHF.

This clonotype was seen a few times. The chain couples TRBV29-1 to TRBJ1-1, with D hard to call. Between the trimmed V and J ends, which lost 1 base and 1 base, there was a span of 7 bases. In germline, CDR1 is SQVTM, CDR2 ANQGSEA. The CDR3 runs 13 residues. The DNA of the CDR3 is TGCAGCGTTGAAGTCTTCGAGAACACTGAAGCTTTCTTT. This gives the protein CSVEVFENTEAFF.

This clonotype was recorded only once. V is TRBV4-2 and J is TRBJ1-1; possible D gene TRBD1, 5 bases. There are 15 residues in the CDR3. Germline-derived CDR1 and CDR2 are LGHNA and YNFKEQ. V gave up 0 bases and J gave up 2 bases, with 10 bases separating them. The CDR3 protein is CASSQDGAPNTEAFF. Written as DNA, the CDR3 is TGTGCCAGCAGCCAAGATGGGGCGCCTAACACTGAAGCTTTCTTT.

This clonotype was found a few times. The chain recombines TRBV12-3 or TRBV12-4 with TRBJ2-7; perhaps TRBD1 as D (6 bases). This CDR3 spans 15 amino acids. V shed 5 bases and J shed 4 bases, with 18 bases lying between them. The CDR3 is CASSLPGHGKYEQYF. In DNA, the CDR3 is TGTGCCAGCAGTCTCCCGGGACACGGGAAATACGAGCAGTACTTC.

The rearrangement uses TRBV6-6 and TRBJ2-7, with a tentative D call TRBD1 (5 bases). Trimming removed 5 bases at V and 1 base at J, with 18 bases between. The CDR3 contains 16 residues. Germline CDR1 reads MNHNY; CDR2 reads SVGAGI (reference sequence). The CDR3, as DNA: TGTGCCAGCAGTCTCACAGGTCGAACCTTATCCTACGAGCAGTACTTC. Translated: CASSLTGRTLSYEQYF.

This rearrangement joins TRBV20-1 to TRBJ1-1, with D unresolved. The CDR3 runs to 11 residues. Germline CDR1 DFQATT, CDR2 SNEGSKA (reference sequence). V lost 6 bases and J 10 bases, leaving 15 bases between the germline ends. The CDR3 here is CSASTAGVAFF. CDR3 nucleotides: TGCAGTGCCTCTACAGCGGGAGTAGCTTTCTTT.

The chain carries TRBV15 and TRBJ2-1; no definite D call. Germline-derived CDR1 and CDR2 are LNHNV and YYDKDF (reference sequence). Trimming stripped 0 bases from V and 9 bases from J, with 18 bases between. This CDR3 is 16 amino acids long. The CDR3 loop reads CATSRDNPLGGGEQFF. For the CDR3, the DNA is TGTGCCACCAGCAGAGATAATCCTTTAGGTGGTGGTGAGCAGTTCTTC. The whole variable domain, remainder taken from reference TRBV15 and TRBJ2-1, is DAMVIQNPRYQVTQFGKPVTLSCSQTLNHNVMYWYQQKSSQAPKLLFHYYDKDFNNEADTPDNFQSRRPNTSFCFLDIRSPGLGDTAMYLCATSRDNPLGGGEQFFGPGTRLTVL.

The V gene is TRBV7-2, the J gene TRBJ2-5, with D unresolved. CDR1 and CDR2 from the germline V gene are SGHTA and FQGNSA. The CDR3 runs 11 residues. The V gene lost 2 bases and the J gene lost 7 bases, with 5 bases spanning the gap. The CDR3 coding sequence is TGTGCCAGCAGCTTATCGAGGACCCAGTACTTC. Its protein is CASSLSRTQYF.

This clonotype was detected ten times or more. The J gene is TRBJ2-3, the V gene TRBV15, with D unclear. Germline values: CDR1 LNHNV, CDR2 YYDKDF (reference sequence). The CDR3 covers 15 residues. V gave up 0 bases and J gave up 0 bases, with 7 bases separating them. The CDR3 DNA is TGTGCCACCAGCAGAGACGACCCGAGCACAGATACGCAGTATTTT. It encodes CATSRDDPSTDTQYF. The variable domain in full, completed from reference TRBV15 and TRBJ2-3, reads DAMVIQNPRYQVTQFGKPVTLSCSQTLNHNVMYWYQQKSSQAPKLLFHYYDKDFNNEADTPDNFQSRRPNTSFCFLDIRSPGLGDTAMYLCATSRDDPSTDTQYFGPGTRLTVL.

The rearrangement uses TRBV6-1 and TRBJ1-5; 7 bases map to TRBD1. The germline V gene has CDR1 MNHNS and CDR2 SASEGT. V dropped 2 bases and J dropped 5; count of bases not matched to a gene: 6. The CDR3 runs 15 residues. CDR3 in DNA: TGTGCCAGCAGTGAACAGACAGGGCGCGATCAGCCCCAGCATTTT. Protein sequence: CASSEQTGRDQPQHF.

This clonotype was found a few times. The rearrangement joins TRBV12-3 or TRBV12-4 to TRBJ2-1, with 9 bases that match TRBD1. CDR3 size: 15 residues. Unmatched junction bases numbered 13, after V lost 6 bases and J lost 10 bases. The CDR3 sequence is CASSRQGVGIGEQFF. The CDR3 DNA reads TGTGCCAGCAGCCGACAGGGGGTCGGTATCGGGGAGCAGTTCTTC.

This clonotype appeared once. The genes are TRBV6-4 and TRBJ2-1; 11 nucleotides match TRBD2. In germline, CDR1 is MRHNA, CDR2 SNTAGT. The CDR3 has 15 amino acids. The ends lost 8 bases at V and 6 bases at J; junction bases unmatched: 9. The CDR3 region is CASGLAGGQGNEQFF. The CDR3 bases are TGTGCCAGCGGCCTAGCGGGGGGCCAGGGCAATGAGCAGTTCTTC.

In its sample, this clonotype was seen a few times. This sequence joins TRBV7-9 and TRBJ1-2; 8 positions agree with TRBD1. CDR1 and CDR2 from the germline V gene are SEHNR and FQNEAQ (reference sequence). Germline trimming cut 5 bases from V and 13 bases from J; bases unmatched to any gene: 9. The CDR3 consists of 12 residues. CDR3 DNA sequence: TGTGCCAGCAGCCCTTTGGACAGGGTATCCACCTTC. It translates to CASSPLDRVSTF.

This clonotype has just a few counts. The rearrangement links TRBV10-3 to TRBJ2-5, with TRBD1 identical over 7 bases. With V trimmed by 3 bases and J by 4 bases, 14 bases remained unmatched. The CDR3 runs 17 residues. From germline, CDR1 is ENHRY and CDR2 SYGVKD. The CDR3 nucleotides are TGTGCCATCAGTGATTCAAAGACCGGGACAGCTTTAGAGACCCAGTACTTC. Its protein is CAISDSKTGTALETQYF.